This TCR beta chain came from a study of T cell responses to AZD1222 COVID-19 vaccine. There are 14 residues in the CDR3. Trimming stripped 2 bases from V and 0 bases from J, with 5 bases between. The germline V gene has CDR1 MNHEY and CDR2 SVGAGI. Profiling relied on immunoSEQ multiplex PCR, and the TCRdb table lists in-frame clones only, not all of them. Altogether approximately 150,000 clones are present, approximately 91% being singletons, with the ten largest covering more than 1.5%. The rearrangement uses TRBV6-5 and TRBJ1-3; D unclear. The TCR was taken from an adult who received the AZD1222 COVID-19 vaccine. The source material was peripheral blood, sampled 28 days after the second AZD1222 dose. The CDR3 sequence is CASSYRVSGNTIYF. The CDR3, as DNA: TGTGCCAGCAGTTACAGGGTCTCTGGAAACACCATATATTTT.